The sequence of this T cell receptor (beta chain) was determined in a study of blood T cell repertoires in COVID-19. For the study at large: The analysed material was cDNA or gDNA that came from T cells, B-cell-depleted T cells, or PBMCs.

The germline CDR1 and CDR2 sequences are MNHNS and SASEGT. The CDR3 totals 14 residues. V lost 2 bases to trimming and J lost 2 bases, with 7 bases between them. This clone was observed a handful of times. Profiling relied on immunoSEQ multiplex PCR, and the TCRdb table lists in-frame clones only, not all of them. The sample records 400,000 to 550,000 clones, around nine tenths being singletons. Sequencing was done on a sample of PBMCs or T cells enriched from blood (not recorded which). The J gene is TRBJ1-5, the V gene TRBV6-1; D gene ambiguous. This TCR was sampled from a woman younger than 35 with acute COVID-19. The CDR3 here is CASSESLGNQPQHF. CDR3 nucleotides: TGTGCCAGCAGTGAATCACTGGGCAATCAGCCCCAGCATTTT.